This TCR beta chain was recorded in a study of post-analysis software for immune sequencing data. Background on the study: The cohort encompassed relapsing-remitting, secondary progressive and progressive-relapsing multiple sclerosis disease courses.

This clonotype appeared once. Its antigen is still unknown. Presence of unique molecular identifiers characterized the TCR beta cDNA libraries. It was from roughly 1 to 10 million T cells that some 500,000 cDNA molecules came. Each CDR3 protein is one row after TCRdb ran MiXCR on the PCR reads. The sample holds 650,000 to 850,000 distinct CDR3 sequences, under 60% seen once. Germline V gene data show CDR1 as DFQATT and CDR2 as SNEGSKA (reference sequence). Trimming at V came to 4 bases and at J to 1 base, leaving 6 bases not matched to a gene. This CDR3 has 14 residues. Study-wide results and caveats: Normalized Chao1 diversity was significantly lower in multiple sclerosis patients than in controls. By F measure, strong co-clustering occurred among samples prepared in the same batch. Included in a set of about five TRBV segments more frequent in patients than controls were TRBV5-6, TRBV5-1 and TRBV20-1.

Sequenced: blood. The chain employs TRBV20-1 and TRBJ1-2; 7 bases fit TRBD1. This clonotype was sampled from a girl between 10 and 17 years old with multiple sclerosis. CDR3 region: CSAKGYRGNYGYTF. CDR3 sequence (DNA): TGCAGTGCTAAAGGCTACAGGGGTAACTATGGCTACACCTTC.